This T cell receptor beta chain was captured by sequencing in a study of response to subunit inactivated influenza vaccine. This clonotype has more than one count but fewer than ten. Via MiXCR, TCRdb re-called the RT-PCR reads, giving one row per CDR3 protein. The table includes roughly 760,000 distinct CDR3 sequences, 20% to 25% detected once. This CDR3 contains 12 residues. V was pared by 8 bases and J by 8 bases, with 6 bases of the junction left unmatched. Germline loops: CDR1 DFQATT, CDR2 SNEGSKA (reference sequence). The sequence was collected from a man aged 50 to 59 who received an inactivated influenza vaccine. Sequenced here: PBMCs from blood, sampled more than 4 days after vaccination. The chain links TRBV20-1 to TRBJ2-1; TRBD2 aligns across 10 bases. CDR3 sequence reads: CSWASGRYEQFF. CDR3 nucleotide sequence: TGCAGTTGGGCTAGCGGGAGATATGAGCAGTTCTTC.